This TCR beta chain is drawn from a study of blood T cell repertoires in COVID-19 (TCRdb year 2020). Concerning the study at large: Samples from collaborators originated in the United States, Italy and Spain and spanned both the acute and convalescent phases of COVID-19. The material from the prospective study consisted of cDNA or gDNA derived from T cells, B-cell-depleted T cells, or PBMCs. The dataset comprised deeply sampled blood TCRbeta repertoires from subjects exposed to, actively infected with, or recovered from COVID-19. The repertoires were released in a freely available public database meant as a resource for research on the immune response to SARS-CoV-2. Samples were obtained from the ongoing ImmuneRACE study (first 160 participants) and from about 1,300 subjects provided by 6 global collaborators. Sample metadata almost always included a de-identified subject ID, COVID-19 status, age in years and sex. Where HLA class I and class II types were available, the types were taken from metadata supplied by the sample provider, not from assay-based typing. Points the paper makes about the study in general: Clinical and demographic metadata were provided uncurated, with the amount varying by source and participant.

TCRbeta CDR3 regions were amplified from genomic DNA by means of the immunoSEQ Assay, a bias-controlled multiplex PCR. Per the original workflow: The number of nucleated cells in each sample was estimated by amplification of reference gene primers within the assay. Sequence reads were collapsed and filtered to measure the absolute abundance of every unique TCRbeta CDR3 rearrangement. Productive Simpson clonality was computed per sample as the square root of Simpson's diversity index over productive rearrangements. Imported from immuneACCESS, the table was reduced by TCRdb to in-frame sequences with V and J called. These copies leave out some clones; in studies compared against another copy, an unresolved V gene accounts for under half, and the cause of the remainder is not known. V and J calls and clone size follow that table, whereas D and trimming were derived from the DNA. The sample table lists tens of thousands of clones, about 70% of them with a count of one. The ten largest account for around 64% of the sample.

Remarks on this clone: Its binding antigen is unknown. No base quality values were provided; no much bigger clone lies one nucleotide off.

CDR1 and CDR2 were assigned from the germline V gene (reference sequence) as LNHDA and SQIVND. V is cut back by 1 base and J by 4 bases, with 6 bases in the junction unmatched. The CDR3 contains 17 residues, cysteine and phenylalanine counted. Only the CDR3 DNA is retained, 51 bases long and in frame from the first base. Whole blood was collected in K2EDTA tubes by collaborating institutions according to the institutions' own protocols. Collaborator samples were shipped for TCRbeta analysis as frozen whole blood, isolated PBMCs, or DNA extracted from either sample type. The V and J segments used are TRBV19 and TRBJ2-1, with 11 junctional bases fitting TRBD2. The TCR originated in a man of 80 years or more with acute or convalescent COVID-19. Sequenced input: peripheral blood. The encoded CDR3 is CASSIGDGLAGYNEQFF. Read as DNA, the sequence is TGTGCCAGTAGTATAGGAGACGGACTAGCGGGTTACAATGAGCAGTTCTTC. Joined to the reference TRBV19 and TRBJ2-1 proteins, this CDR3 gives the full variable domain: DGGITQSPKYLFRKEGQNVTLSCEQNLNHDAMYWYRQDPGQGLRLIYYSQIVNDFQKGDIAEGYSVSREKKESFPLTVTSAQKNPTAFYLCASSIGDGLAGYNEQFFGPGTRLTVL.